The source of this T cell receptor (beta chain) is a study of T cells in Graves' hyperthyroidism and ophthalmopathy. Hyperthyroidism was newly diagnosed in patients aged 18 to 65 (duration under 2 months). Uncontrolled infection, other autoimmune disease, pregnancy or lactation barred patients from enrollment. In its sample, this clonotype was seen a few times. TCR beta CDR3 sequences were amplified from RNA transcripts. HTBI primers were employed in a first-round RT-PCR of the TCR CDR3. TCRdb processed the multiplex PCR reads anew with MiXCR; each CDR3 protein has one entry. The sample records about 740,000 distinct CDR3 sequences, 11% to 15% being singletons. The sequenced material came from blood. The clonotype comes from a woman aged 18 to 35 with Graves' hyperthyroidism.

The CDR3 coding sequence is TGCAGCGTTGAAGATCGGGGCGGGAGGGCCTCCAATTACAATGAGCAGTTCTTC. Protein sequence: CSVEDRGGRASNYNEQFF. The chain joins TRBV29-1 to TRBJ2-1, with TRBD2 matching over 9 bases. J gave up 4 bases and V 0 bases, and 13 bases lay outside the gene matches. Germline CDR1 reads SQVTM; CDR2 reads ANQGSEA. CDR3 length equals 18 residues.